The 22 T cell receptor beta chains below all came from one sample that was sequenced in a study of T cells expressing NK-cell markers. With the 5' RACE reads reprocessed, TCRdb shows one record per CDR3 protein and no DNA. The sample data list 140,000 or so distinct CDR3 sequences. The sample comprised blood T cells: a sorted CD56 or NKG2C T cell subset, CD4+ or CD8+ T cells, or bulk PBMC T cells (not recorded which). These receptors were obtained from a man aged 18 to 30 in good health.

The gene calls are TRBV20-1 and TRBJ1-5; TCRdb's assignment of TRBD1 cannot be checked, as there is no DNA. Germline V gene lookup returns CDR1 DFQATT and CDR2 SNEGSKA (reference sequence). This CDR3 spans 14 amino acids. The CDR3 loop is CSARGGGGNQPQHF.

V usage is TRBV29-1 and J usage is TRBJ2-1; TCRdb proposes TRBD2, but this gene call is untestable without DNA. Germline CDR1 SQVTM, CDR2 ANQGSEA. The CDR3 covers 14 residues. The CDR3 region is CSVLAGTSYNEQFF.

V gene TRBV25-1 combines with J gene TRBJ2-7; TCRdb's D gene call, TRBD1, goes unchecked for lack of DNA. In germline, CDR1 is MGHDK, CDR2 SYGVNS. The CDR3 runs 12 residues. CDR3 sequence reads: CASSESLSEQYF.

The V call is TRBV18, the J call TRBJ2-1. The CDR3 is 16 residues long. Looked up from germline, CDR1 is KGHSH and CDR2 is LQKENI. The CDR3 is CASSPPEGVNYNEQFF.

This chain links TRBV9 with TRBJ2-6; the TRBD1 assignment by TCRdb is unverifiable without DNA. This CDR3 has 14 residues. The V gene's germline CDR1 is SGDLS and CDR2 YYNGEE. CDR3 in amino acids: CASSTRSSLEVLTF.

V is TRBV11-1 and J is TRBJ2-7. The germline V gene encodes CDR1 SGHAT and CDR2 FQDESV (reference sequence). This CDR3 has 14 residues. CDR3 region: CASSLEAGYYEQYF.

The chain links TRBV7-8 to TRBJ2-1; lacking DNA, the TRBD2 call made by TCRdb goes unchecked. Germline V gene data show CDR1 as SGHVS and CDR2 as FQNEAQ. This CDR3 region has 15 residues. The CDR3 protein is CASSLLAGGLHEQFF.

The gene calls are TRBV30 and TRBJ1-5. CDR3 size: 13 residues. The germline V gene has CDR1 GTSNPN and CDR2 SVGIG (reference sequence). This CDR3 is CAWSVSSNQPQHF.

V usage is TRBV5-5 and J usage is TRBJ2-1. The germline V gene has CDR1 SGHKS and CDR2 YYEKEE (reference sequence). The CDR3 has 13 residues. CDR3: CASITGTYNEQFF.

This chain's CDR3 is CASSLTETQYF. V and J are TRBV12-3 or TRBV12-4 and TRBJ2-5. The CDR3 contains 11 residues.

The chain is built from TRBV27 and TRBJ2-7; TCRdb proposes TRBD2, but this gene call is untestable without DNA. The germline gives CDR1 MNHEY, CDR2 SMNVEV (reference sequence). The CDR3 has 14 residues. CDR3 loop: CASTPASGSLEQYF.

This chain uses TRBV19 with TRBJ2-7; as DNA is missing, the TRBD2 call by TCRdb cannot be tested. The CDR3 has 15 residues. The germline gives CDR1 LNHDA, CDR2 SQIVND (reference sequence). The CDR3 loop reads CASSPPLAGVHEQYF.

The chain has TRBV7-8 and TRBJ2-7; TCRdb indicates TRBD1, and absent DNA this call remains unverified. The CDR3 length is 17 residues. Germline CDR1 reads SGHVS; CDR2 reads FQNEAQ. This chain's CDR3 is CASSSTLGQTGNAEQYF.

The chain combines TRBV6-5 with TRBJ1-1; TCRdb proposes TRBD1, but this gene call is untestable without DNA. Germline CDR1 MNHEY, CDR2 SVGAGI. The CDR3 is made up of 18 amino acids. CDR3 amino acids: CASSKRGVGREGITEAFF.

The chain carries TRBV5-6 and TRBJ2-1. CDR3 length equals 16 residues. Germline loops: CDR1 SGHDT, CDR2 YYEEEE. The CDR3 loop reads CASSLDRFSSYNEQFF.

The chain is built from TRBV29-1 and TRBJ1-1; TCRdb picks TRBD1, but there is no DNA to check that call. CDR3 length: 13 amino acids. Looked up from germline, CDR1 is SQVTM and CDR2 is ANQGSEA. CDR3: CSVSATGWIGAFF.

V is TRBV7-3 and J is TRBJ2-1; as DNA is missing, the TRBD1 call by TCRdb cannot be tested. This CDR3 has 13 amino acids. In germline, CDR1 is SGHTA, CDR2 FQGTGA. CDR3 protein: CASSTTDSNEQFF.

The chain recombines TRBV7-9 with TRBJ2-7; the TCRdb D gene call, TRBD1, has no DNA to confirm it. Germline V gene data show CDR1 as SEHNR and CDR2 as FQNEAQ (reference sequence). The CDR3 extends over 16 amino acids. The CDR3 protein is CASSSVSGQGSYEQYF.

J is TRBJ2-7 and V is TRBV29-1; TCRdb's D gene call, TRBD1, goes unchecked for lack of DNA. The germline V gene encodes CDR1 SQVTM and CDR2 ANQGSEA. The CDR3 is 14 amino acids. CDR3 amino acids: CSVNPGTGGAEQYF.

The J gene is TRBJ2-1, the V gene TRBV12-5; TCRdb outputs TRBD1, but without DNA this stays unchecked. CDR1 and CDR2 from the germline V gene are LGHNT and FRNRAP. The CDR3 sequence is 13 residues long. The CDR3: CASGGMTGNEQFF.

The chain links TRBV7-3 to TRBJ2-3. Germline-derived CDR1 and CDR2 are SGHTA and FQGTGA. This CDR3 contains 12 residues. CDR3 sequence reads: CASSLRRDTQYF.

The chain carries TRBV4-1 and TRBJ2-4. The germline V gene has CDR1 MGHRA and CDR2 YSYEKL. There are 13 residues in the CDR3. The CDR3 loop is CASSLPDRNIQYF.